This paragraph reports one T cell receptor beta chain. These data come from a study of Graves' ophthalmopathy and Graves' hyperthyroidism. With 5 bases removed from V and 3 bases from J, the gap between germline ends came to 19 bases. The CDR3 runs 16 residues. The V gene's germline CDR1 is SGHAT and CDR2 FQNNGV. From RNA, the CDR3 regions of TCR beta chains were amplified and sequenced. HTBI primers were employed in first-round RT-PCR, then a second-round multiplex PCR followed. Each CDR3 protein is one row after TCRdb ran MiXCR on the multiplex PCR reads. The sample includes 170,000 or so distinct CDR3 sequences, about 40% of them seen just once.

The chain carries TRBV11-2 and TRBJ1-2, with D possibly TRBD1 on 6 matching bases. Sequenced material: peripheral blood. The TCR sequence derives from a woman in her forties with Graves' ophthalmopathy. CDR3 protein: CASSIGGGQADYGYTF. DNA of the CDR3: TGTGCCAGCAGCATAGGGGGGGGGCAGGCGGACTATGGCTACACCTTC.